One sample yielded the 11 T cell receptor beta chains listed below, sequenced in a study of blood T cell repertoires in COVID-19. TCRdb keeps only in-frame clones here, not all; method: immunoSEQ multiplex PCR. The table has fewer than 200,000 clones, roughly 85% seen once. What was sequenced was peripheral blood. The receptors come from a man aged 35 to 55 with acute or convalescent COVID-19.

This clone was detected once. The chain couples TRBV5-6 to TRBJ1-1, with D unclear. V lost 4 bases, J lost 4 bases, and 11 bases lay in between. The CDR3 runs to 13 residues. Germline CDR1 reads SGHDT; CDR2 reads YYEEEE. CDR3 in DNA: TGTGCCAGCAGCCCCGGTTTGAGCACTGAAGCTTTCTTT. Its translation: CASSPGLSTEAFF.

This chain connects TRBV4-3 to TRBJ2-3; weak D call: TRBD1 (6 bases). Between the trimmed V and J ends, which lost 0 bases and 8 bases, there was a span of 6 bases. The V gene's germline CDR1 is LGHNA and CDR2 YSLEER. The CDR3 loop spans 12 amino acids. CDR3 residues: CASSQEGGTQYF. The CDR3 nucleotides read TGCGCCAGCAGCCAAGAAGGGGGTACGCAGTATTTT.

The chain links TRBV2 to TRBJ1-5, with 9 positions matching TRBD1. Trimming cost V 2 bases and J 6 bases; bases outside gene matches: 5. Germline V gene sequence: CDR1 SNHLY, CDR2 FYNNEI. The length of the CDR3 is 15 residues. The CDR3 DNA reads as TGTGCCAGCAGTGAATTAGGACAGGGGCTTCAGCCCCAGCATTTT. Amino acid sequence: CASSELGQGLQPQHF.

The CDR3 reads CASSAGDRATYEQYF. The DNA of the CDR3 is TGTGCCAGCAGCGCGGGGGACAGGGCTACCTACGAGCAGTACTTC. The gene calls are TRBV3-1 (or the pseudogene TRBV3-2) and TRBJ2-7, with 9 bases identical to TRBD1. Germline loops: CDR1 LGHDT, CDR2 YNNKEL (reference sequence). The CDR3 is 15 amino acids. Unmatched junction bases numbered 7, after V lost 5 bases and J lost 2 bases.

The chain employs TRBV4-3 and TRBJ2-3; tentatively, D is TRBD1 (7 bases). This CDR3 is built from 18 residues. Trimming left V 0 bases short and J 5 bases short, with 21 bases between. Per the germline V gene, CDR1 is LGHNA and CDR2 is YSLEER. DNA of the CDR3: TGCGCCAGCAGCCAAGATACAGCGGCAGGGGGGTTTCAAGATACGCAGTATTTT. Translated, it gives CASSQDTAAGGFQDTQYF.

The chain links TRBV19 to TRBJ2-1, with 8 positions matching TRBD2. The junction had 7 bases not matched to a gene; V was cut back by 5 bases and J by 4 bases. Germline CDR1 reads LNHDA; CDR2 reads SQIVND (reference sequence). The CDR3 is 15 amino acids. CDR3 DNA: TGTGCCAGTAGTCTCGGGGGGGGCCTATACAATGAGCAGTTCTTC. Encoded protein: CASSLGGGLYNEQFF.

The chain combines TRBV28 with TRBJ2-7; TRBD1 matches 7 bases. V lost 3 bases and J lost 4; bases outside the gene matches: 9. Per the germline V gene, CDR1 is MDHEN and CDR2 is SYDVKM. The CDR3 contains 15 residues. As DNA, the CDR3 is TGTGCCAGCAGTTTTTCCCCGGGACAGCGATACGAGCAGTACTTC. Translated: CASSFSPGQRYEQYF. The full variable domain, completed using reference TRBV28 and TRBJ2-7, is DVKVTQSSRYLVKRTGEKVFLECVQDMDHENMFWYRQDPGLGLRLIYFSYDVKMKEKGDIPEGYSVSREKKERFSLILESASTNQTSMYLCASSFSPGQRYEQYFGPGTRLTVT.

The chain has TRBV30 and TRBJ1-2; D is unclear. Germline V gene lookup returns CDR1 GTSNPN and CDR2 SVGIG (reference sequence). There are 14 residues in the CDR3. Trimming cost V 2 bases and J 2 bases, with 12 bases left between them. CDR3 sequence reads: CAWSKLGPNYGYTF. For the CDR3, the DNA is TGTGCCTGGAGTAAACTGGGCCCCAACTATGGCTACACCTTC.

The chain combines TRBV19 with TRBJ1-3; a weak D match, TRBD1 (6 bases). V was shortened by 6 bases and J by 0 bases, with 12 bases between the two germline ends. Germline V lookup: CDR1 LNHDA, CDR2 SQIVND (reference sequence). The CDR3 runs 15 residues. The DNA of the CDR3 is TGTGCCAGTAGCGCAGGACAGCTCTCTGGAAACACCATATATTTT. Amino acids: CASSAGQLSGNTIYF.

The gene calls are TRBV24-1 and TRBJ2-2, with D perhaps matching TRBD1 (5 bases). The CDR3 runs to 13 residues. CDR1 is KGHDR and CDR2 is SFDVKD in the germline V gene. Trimming stripped 9 bases from V and 5 bases from J, with 12 bases between. Here the CDR3 reads CATSREVTGELFF. CDR3 nucleotide sequence: TGTGCCACCTCCAGGGAAGTAACCGGGGAGCTGTTTTTT.

This sequence joins TRBV29-1 and TRBJ1-5; D is possibly TRBD1 (5 bases). Germline-derived CDR1 and CDR2 are SQVTM and ANQGSEA. With 6 bases removed from V and 5 bases from J, the gap between germline ends came to 14 bases. This CDR3 region has 13 residues. The DNA for the CDR3 is TGCAGCGTCCTGACAGCCTCCCATCAGCCCCAGCATTTT. Translated: CSVLTASHQPQHF.